This paragraph reports one T cell receptor beta chain. Ten or more counts support this clone. Which antigen it targets is not known. The CDR3 goes on 3 residues after the read ends, and that part is filled in from the germline J gene. In the germline V gene (reference sequence), CDR1 corresponds to DFQATT and CDR2 to SNEGSKA. V is shortened by 6 bases, J by 7 bases, and the region joining them spans 16 bases. The CDR3 contains 13 residues, cysteine and phenylalanine counted. The CDR3 was read in part: 30 bases, with the frame set at base 1. Most of the CVID patients and most of the healthy controls were of Caucasian heritage. Heparinized peripheral whole blood samples of 5 to 8 ml were collected from each donor. Genomic DNA from adults with common variable immune deficiency (CVID) and from healthy adult controls was used for sequencing of TCRbeta CDR3 repertoires. The control group was made up of approximately 22 healthy adult volunteers (about 10 male and roughly twelve female) whose ages ranged from roughly 23 to 70 years, with a mean age of approximately 34. To isolate peripheral blood mononuclear cells, diluted blood was subjected to density centrifugation over Hypaque 1077 or Ficoll-Paque. Genomic DNA was extracted from unsorted mononuclear cells by Qiagen column purification or by a centrifugation-based method.

This sample is part of a study of T cell clonality in common variable immunodeficiency (dated by TCRdb to between 2014 and 2017). Beyond this particular receptor, the publication reports: CVID TCRbeta sequences were reported to have fewer deletions and N-nucleotide insertions and to lack highly modified clones with 13 or more V deletions. TCRbeta clonality was higher in CVID subjects than in healthy controls (t-test p = 0.018), and the increase was most characteristic of about a third of subjects. Correlations of repertoire features with clinical complications were constrained by heterogeneity among patients within the CVID cohort. Even though DNA input was the same, control samples had an average of around 81,000 unique sequences each, compared with approximately 30,000 in CVID samples. The authors noted that sequencing repertoires of T cell subpopulations would be needed to clarify what caused the increased clonality in CVID. CVID subjects shared fewer TCRbeta clones with each other than healthy controls did (p < 0.0001).

CVID samples and control samples contributed equivalent amounts of genomic DNA as sequencing input. For every sample, a 60 bp segment covering the rearranged TCRbeta CDR3 region was amplified and then sequenced. The immunoSEQ assay, a bias-corrected multiplex PCR combined with high-throughput sequencing, was used to amplify TCRbeta. The authors processed their data as follows. Every unique nucleotide sequence was considered a clone and was annotated with V, D and J genes, copy number and frequency. Sequences were labeled productive if in frame, and non-productive if out of frame or containing stop codons. As previously described, clonality was calculated on the basis of Shannon's entropy. The predicted amino acid sequences of productive clones were used to derive mean CDR3 Kyte-Doolittle hydropathy. The R hclust function was used to hierarchically cluster scaled V gene usage with Manhattan distance and complete linkage. To assess clone sharing by CDR3 amino acid sequence, 12 repertoires per group were resampled over 100 rounds. The repertoires were searched for 70 published EBV-specific and 245 published CMV-specific TCRbeta sequences. Analysis left out two CVID samples that produced under 10,000 sequences, so 40 to 50 CVID repertoires remained. The table was pulled from immuneACCESS by TCRdb, which kept in-frame rearrangements only. Such tables lose some clones; where checked, under half of the loss comes from unresolved V genes, and the rest has no known cause. For V, J and clone size, that table is used; D and trimming come from the DNA. This sample has 40,000 to 50,000 clones in the table, none counted a single time. The biggest ten clones account for 5% to 6.5% of the sample.

This TCR was recovered from a person aged 18 to 69 in good health. Sequenced: peripheral blood mononuclear cells. The V gene is TRBV20-1 and the J gene is TRBJ1-5, with a tentative D gene TRBD1 over 5 matching bases. The CDR3 reads CSANTGDGQPQHF. CDR3 bases read: TGCAGTGCCAATACAGGAGATGGGCAGCCC.